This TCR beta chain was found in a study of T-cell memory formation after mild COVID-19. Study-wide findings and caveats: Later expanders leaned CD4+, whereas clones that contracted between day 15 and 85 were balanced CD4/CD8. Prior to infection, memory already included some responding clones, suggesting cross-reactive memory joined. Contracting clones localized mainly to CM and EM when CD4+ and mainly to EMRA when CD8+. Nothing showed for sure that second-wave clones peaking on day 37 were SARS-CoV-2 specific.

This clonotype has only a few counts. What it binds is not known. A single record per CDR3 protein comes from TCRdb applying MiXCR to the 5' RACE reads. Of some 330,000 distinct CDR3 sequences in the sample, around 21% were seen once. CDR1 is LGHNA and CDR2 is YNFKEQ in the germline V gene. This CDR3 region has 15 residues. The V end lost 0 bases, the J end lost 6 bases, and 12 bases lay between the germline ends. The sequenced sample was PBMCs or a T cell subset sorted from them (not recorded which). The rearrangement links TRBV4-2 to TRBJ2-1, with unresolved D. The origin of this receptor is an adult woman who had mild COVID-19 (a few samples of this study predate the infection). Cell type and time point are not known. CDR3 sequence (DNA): TGTGCCAGCAGCCAAGAAGGTTCCGGCGGCAATGAGCAGTTCTTC. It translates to CASSQEGSGGNEQFF.